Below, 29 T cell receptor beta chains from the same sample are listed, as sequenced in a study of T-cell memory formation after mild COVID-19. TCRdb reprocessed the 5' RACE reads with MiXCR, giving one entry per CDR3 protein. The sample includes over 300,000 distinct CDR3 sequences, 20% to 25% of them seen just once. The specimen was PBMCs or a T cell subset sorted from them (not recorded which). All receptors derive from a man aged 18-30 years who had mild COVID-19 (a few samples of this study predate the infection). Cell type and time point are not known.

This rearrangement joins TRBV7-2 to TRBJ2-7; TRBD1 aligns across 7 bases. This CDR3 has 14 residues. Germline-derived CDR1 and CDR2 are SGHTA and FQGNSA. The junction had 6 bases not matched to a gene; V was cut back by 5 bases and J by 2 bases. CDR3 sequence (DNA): TGTGCCAGCAGCCCCGGGACAGCGACCTACGAGCAGTACTTC. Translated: CASSPGTATYEQYF.

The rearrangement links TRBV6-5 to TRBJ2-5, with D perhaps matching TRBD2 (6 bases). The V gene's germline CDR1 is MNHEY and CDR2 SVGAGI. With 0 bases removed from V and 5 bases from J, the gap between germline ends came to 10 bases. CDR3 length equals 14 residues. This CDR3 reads CASSYSASAETQYF. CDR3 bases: TGTGCCAGCAGTTACTCGGCTAGCGCGGAGACCCAGTACTTC.

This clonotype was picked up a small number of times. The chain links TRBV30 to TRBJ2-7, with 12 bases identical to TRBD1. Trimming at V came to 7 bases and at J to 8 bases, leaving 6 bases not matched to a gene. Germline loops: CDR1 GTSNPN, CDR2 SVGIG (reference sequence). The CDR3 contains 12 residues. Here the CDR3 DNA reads TGTGCCTATTCCCGGGACAGGGGGCAGCAGTACTTC. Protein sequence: CAYSRDRGQQYF.

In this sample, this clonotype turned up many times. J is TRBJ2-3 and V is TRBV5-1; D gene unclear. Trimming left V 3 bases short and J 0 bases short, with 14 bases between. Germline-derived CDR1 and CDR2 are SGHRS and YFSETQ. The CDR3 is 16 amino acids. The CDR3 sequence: CASSSNHLASTDTQYF. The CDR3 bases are TGCGCCAGCAGCTCAAATCACTTGGCTAGCACAGATACGCAGTATTTT.

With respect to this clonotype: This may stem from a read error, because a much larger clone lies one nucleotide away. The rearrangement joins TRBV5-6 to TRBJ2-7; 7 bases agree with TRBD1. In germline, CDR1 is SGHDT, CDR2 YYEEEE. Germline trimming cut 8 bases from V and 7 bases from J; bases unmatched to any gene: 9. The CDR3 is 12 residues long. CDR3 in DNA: TGTGCCAGAAGCCGGACAGGTAGAGAGCAGTACGTC. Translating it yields CARSRTGREQYV.

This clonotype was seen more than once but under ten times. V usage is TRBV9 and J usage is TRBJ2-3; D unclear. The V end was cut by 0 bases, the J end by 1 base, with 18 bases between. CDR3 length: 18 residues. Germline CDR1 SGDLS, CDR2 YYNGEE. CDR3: CASSVEDLASLGTDTQYF. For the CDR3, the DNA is TGTGCCAGCAGCGTAGAAGATTTGGCGAGTCTCGGCACAGATACGCAGTATTTT.

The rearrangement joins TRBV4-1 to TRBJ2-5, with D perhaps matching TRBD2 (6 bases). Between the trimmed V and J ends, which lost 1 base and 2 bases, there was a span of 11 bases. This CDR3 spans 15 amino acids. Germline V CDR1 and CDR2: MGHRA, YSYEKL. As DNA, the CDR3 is TGCGCCAGCAGCCAAGCGCAGCGGGCTCAAGAGACCCAGTACTTC. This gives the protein CASSQAQRAQETQYF.

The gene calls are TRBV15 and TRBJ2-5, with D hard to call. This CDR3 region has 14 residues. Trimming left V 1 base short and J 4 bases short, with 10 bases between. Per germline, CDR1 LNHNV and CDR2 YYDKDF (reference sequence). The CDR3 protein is CATSRGAGIETQYF. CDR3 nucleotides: TGTGCCACCAGCAGAGGGGCAGGCATAGAGACCCAGTACTTC.

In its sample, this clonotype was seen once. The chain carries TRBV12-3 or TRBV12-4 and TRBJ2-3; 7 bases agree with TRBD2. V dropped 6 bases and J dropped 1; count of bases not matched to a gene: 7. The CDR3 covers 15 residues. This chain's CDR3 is CASRERGWRTDTQYF. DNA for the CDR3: TGTGCCAGCAGGGAGCGGGGTTGGCGCACAGATACGCAGTATTTT.

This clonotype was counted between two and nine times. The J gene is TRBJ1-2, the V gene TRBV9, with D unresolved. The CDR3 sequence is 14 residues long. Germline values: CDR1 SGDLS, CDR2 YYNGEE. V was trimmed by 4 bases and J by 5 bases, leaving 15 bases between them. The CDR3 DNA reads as TGTGCCAGCAGCCCCGGGCCCAGCCCTTATGGCTACACCTTC. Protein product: CASSPGPSPYGYTF.

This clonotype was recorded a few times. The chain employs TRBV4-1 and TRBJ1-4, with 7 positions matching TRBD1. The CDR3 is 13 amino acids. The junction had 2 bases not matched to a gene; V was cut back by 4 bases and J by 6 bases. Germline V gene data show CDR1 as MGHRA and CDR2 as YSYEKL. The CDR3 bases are TGCGCCAGCAGCCGGACAGGCTATGAAAAACTGTTTTTT. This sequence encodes CASSRTGYEKLFF.

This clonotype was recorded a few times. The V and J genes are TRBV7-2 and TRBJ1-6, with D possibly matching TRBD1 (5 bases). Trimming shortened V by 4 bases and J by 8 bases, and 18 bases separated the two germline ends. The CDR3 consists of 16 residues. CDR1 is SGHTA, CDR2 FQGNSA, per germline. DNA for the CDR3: TGTGCCAGCAGCTCGTCTGGCTACAGGAAAGATTCACCCCTCCACTTT. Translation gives CASSSSGYRKDSPLHF.

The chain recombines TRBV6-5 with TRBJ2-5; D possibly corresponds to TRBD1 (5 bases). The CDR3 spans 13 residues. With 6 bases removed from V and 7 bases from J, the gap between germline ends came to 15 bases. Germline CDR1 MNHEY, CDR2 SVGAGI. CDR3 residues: CASSPGHQGTQYF. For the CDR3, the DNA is TGTGCCAGCAGCCCCGGACACCAGGGGACCCAGTACTTC.

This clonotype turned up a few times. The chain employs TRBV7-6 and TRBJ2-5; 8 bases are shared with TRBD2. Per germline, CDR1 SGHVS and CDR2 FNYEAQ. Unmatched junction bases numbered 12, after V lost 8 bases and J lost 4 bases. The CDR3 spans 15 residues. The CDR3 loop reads CASQRTGGLGETQYF. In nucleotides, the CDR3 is TGTGCCAGCCAACGGACGGGGGGGCTGGGAGAGACCCAGTACTTC.

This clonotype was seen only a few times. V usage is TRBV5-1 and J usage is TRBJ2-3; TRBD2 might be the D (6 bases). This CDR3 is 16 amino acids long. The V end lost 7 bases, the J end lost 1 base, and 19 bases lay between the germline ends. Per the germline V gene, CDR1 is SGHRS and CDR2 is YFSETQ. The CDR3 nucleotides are TGCGCCAGCCCGCCGGGCGGGGACCCTGGCACAGATACGCAGTATTTT. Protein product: CASPPGGDPGTDTQYF. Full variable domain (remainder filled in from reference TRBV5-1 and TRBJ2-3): KAGVTQTPRYLIKTRGQQVTLSCSPISGHRSVSWYQQTPGQGLQFLFEYFSETQRNKGNFPGRFSGRQFSNSRSEMNVSTLELGDSALYLCASPPGGDPGTDTQYFGPGTRLTVL.

The CDR3 sequence: CASSHLSLETQYF. Here the CDR3 DNA reads TGTGCCAGCAGCCATCTGTCTTTGGAGACCCAGTACTTC. J is TRBJ2-5 and V is TRBV7-3; D ambiguous. The V end was cut by 5 bases, the J end by 5 bases, with 12 bases between. CDR1 is SGHTA, CDR2 FQGTGA, per germline. The CDR3 contains 13 residues.

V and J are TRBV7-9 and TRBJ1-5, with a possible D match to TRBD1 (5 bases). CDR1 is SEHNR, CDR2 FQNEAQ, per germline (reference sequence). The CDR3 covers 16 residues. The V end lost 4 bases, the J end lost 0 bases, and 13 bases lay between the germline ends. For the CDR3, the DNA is TGTGCCAGCAGCTCCGACGGGGACTATAGCAATCAGCCCCAGCATTTT. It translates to CASSSDGDYSNQPQHF. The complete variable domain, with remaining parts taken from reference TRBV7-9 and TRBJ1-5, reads DTGVSQNPRHKITKRGQNVTFRCDPISEHNRLYWYRQTLGQGPEFLTYFQNEAQLEKSRLLSDRFSAERPKGSFSTLEIQRTEQGDSAMYLCASSSDGDYSNQPQHFGDGTRLSIL.

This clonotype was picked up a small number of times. CDR3 sequence reads: CASSYTGGATNEKLFF. In nucleotides, the CDR3 is TGTGCCAGCAGCTACACAGGGGGCGCAACTAATGAAAAACTGTTTTTT. J is TRBJ1-4 and V is TRBV7-9; 9 bases map to TRBD1. CDR1 and CDR2 (germline): SEHNR, FQNEAQ (reference sequence). J lost 0 bases, V lost 4 bases, and 3 bases had no gene match. The CDR3 loop spans 16 amino acids.

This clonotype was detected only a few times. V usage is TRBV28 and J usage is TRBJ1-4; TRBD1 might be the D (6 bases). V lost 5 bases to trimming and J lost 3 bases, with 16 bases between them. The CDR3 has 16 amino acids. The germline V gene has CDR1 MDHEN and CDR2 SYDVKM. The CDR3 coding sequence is TGTGCCAGCAGTGGAACCTCACAGGGAGCTAATGAAAAACTGTTTTTT. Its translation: CASSGTSQGANEKLFF.

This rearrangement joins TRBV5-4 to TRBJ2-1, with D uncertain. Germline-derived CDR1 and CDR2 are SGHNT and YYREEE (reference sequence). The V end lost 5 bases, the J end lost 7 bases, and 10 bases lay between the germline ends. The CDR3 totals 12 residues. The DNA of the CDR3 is TGTGCCAGCAGTAGGGTACCTAATGAGCAGTTCTTC. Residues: CASSRVPNEQFF.

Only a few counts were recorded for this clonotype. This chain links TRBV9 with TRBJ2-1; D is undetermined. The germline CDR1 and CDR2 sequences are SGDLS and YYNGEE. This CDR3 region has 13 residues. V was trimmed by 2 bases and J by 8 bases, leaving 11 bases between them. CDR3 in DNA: TGTGCCAGCAGCGTTTCGGGTTTCTATGAGCAGTTCTTC. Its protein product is CASSVSGFYEQFF.

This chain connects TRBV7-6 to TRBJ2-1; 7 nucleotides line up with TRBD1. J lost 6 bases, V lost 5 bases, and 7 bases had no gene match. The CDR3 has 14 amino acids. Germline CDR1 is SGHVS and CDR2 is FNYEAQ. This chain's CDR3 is CASSPLGQINEQFF. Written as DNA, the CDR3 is TGTGCCAGCAGCCCGCTGGGACAGATCAATGAGCAGTTCTTC.

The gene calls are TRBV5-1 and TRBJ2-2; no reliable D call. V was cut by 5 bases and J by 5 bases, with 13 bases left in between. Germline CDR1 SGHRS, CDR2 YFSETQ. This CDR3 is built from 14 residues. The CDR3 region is CASSKTRTTGELFF. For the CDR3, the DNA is TGCGCCAGCAGTAAGACCCGAACTACCGGGGAGCTGTTTTTT.

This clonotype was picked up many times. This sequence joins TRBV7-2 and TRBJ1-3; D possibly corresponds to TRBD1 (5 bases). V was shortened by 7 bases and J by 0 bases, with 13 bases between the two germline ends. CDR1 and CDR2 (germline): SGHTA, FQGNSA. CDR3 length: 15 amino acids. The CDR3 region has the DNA TGTGCCAGCACCCACAGGCTCAGCTCTGGAAACACCATATATTTT. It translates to CASTHRLSSGNTIYF.

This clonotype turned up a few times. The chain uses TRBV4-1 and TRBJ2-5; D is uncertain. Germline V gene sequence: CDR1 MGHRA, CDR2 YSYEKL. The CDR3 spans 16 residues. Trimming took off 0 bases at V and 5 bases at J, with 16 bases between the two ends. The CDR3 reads CASSQDLGSTSETQYF. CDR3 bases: TGCGCCAGCAGCCAAGATTTAGGATCAACGTCGGAGACCCAGTACTTC.

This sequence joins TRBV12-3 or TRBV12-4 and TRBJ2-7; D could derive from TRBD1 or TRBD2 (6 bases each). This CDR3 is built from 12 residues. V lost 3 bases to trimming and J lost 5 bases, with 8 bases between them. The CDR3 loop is CASSLGGHEQYV. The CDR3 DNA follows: TGTGCCAGCAGTTTGGGGGGCCACGAGCAGTACGTC.

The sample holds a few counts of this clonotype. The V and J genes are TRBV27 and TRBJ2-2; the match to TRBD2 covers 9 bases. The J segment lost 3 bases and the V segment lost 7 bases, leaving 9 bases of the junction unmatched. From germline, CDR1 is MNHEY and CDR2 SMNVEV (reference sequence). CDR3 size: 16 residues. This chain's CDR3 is CASTLLAGWDTGELFF. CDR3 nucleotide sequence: TGTGCCAGCACTCTTCTAGCGGGGTGGGACACCGGGGAGCTGTTTTTT.

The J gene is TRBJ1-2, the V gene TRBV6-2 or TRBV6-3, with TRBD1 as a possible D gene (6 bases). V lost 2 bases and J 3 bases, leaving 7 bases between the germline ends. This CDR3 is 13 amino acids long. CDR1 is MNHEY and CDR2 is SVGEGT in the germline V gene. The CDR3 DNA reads TGTGCCAGCAGTTACAACAGGGACTATGGCTACACCTTC. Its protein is CASSYNRDYGYTF.

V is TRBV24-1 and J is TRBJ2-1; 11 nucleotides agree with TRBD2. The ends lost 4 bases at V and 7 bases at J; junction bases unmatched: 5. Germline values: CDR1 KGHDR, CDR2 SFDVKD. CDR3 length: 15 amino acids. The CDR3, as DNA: TGTGCCACCAGTGAAAGACTAGCGGGGTGGAATGAGCAGTTCTTC. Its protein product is CATSERLAGWNEQFF.